This entry is about one T cell receptor beta chain. The antigen is undetermined. This may come from a read error, since a much larger clone is one base off. Unique molecular identifiers were attached to individual cDNA molecules during library preparation. In the authors' workflow: A per-sample median of 95,638 TCRs was observed, with a range of roughly 23,224 to 750,000. TCRdb re-called the RACE reads with MiXCR, one entry per CDR3 protein. The V and J calls were determined by TCRdb, not by the authors. Here the sample spans 65,000 to 95,000 distinct CDR3 sequences, 8.6% being singletons. The entry originates in a study of human T cells and chemical hapten exposure. Study overall: Yields of TCR per sample differed, chiefly owing to small differences in pooled library volume. Study-level findings and limits: After DPC sensitization, TCRs above 1 in 1000 frequency showed no change.

Sample time point: healthy volunteer bleed at 6 weeks. Researchers extracted total RNA from unfractionated whole blood. This CDR3 is built from 18 residues. The sample comprised whole blood. The chain recombines TRBV12-3 or TRBV12-4 with TRBJ1-5; 8 bases are a match to TRBD1. The receptor comes from a female donor in good health. Some clones in this sample may be carry-over from other donors' samples. For the CDR3, the DNA is TGTGCCAGCAGTTCCCTCCACAGGGGGGTCGACAGGGAGCGGCCCCAGAATTTT. As protein: CASSSLHRGVDRERPQNF.